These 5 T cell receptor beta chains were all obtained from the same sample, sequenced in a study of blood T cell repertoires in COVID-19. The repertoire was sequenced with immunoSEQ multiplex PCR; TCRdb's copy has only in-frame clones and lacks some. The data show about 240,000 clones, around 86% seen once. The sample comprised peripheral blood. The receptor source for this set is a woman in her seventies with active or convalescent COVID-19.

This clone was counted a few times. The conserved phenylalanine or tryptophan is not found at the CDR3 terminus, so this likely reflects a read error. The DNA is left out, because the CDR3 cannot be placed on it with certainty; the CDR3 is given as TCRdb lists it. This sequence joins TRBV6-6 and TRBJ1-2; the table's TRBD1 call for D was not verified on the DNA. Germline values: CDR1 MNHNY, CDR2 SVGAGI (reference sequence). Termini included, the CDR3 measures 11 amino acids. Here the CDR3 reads CASSYSTQDVI.

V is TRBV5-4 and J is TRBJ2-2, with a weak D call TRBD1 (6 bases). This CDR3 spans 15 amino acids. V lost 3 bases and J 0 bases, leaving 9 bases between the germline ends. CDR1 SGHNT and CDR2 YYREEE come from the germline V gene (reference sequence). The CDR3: CASSSGTPNTGELFF. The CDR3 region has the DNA TGTGCCAGCAGCTCCGGGACACCGAACACCGGGGAGCTGTTTTTT.

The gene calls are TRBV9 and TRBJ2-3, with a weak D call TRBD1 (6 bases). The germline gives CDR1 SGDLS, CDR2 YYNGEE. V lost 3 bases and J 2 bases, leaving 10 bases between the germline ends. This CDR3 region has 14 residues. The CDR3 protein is CASSEGHPTDTQYF. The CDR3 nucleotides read TGTGCCAGCAGCGAGGGACACCCCACAGATACGCAGTATTTT.

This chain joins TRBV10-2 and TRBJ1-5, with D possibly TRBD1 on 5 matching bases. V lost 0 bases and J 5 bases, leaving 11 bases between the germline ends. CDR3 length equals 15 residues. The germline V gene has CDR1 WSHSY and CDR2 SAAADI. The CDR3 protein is CASSESLGEDQPQHF. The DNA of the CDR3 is TGCGCCAGCAGTGAGTCGCTGGGGGAGGATCAGCCCCAGCATTTT.

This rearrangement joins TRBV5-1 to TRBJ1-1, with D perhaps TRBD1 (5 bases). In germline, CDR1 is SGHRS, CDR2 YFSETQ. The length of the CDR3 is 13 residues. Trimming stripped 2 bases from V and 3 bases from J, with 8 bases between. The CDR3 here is CASSFGGDTEAFF. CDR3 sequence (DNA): TGCGCCAGCAGCTTCGGAGGGGACACTGAAGCTTTCTTT.